The source of this T cell receptor beta chain is a study of T cells after yellow fever vaccination. This CDR3 comprises 11 residues. Germline CDR1 is SNHLY and CDR2 is FYNNEI. The V and J ends lost 3 bases and 6 bases respectively, with 2 bases between them. Study-wide points: There were almost no vaccine-responding clonotypes detectable in the sorted memory subsets on day 0. Weaker overall was a secondary response that nonetheless peaked faster, on day 5 versus 15. Re-detected after boosting: most primary clones, about 95% of CD4 and roughly 90% of CD8. Within FACS-sorted repertoires, abundant clonotypes contaminating from the bulk population could be present.

This clonotype has a count of ten or more. One entry per CDR3 protein results from TCRdb running MiXCR on the 5' RACE reads. Found here are roughly 16,000 distinct CDR3 sequences, roughly 3.7% of them singletons; the top ten hold roughly 0.4%. Sequences were derived from PBMCs, either bulk or a sorted T-cell subset (CD4+, CD8+, memory, or dextramer-sorted; not recorded which), sampled 15 days after the yellow fever booster vaccination. The rearrangement links TRBV2 to TRBJ2-2; no reliable D call. This sequence originates from a man aged 25-40 years who received the YFV17D yellow fever vaccine. This CDR3 reads CASSESGELFF. The CDR3 DNA is TGTGCCAGCAGTGAGTCCGGGGAGCTGTTTTTT.